This T cell receptor beta chain was captured by sequencing in a study of vaccination effects on CD4 cells after COVID-19. Overall study context: Wells containing two million PBMC each were cultured with around 10 IU/ml IL-2 and 8 to 10 ug/ml peptides. Findings of the study overall: Researchers report that only 1 of 255 vaccine-induced clones in healthy vaccinees cross-reacted with common cold coronaviruses. Recruitment yielded few convalescent patients, and the study had no early post-infection timepoints.

The CDR3 has 13 residues. Germline values: CDR1 LNHDA, CDR2 SQIVND (reference sequence). Trimming cost V 6 bases and J 7 bases; bases outside gene matches: 3. Turning to this clone: Its specificity is not known.

The table came from immunoSEQ multiplex PCR; TCRdb's copy has only in-frame clones and leaves some out. Counted here are tens of thousands of clones, around 80% occurring once; the ten biggest clones make up roughly 2.2%. CD4+ T cell isolation took place after 10 days of culture. Every participant took two doses of the BNT162b2 or mRNA-1273 vaccine. The V and J genes are TRBV19 and TRBJ1-6; 7 nucleotides align to TRBD1. The sequence was collected from a human donor who received a COVID-19 vaccine. Sequences were derived from CD4+ T cells from PBMCs cultured without peptide, sampled after COVID-19 vaccination. As DNA, the CDR3 is TGTGCCAGTAGATGGGGACAGAATTCACCCCTCCACTTT. It codes for CASRWGQNSPLHF.